This paragraph covers one T cell receptor beta chain sequence. Incorporation of UMIs carrying a 6-nucleotide sample barcode was performed by template switching. Reprocessing the 5' RACE reads, TCRdb reports a single entry for every CDR3 protein and omits DNA. The sample includes around 100,000 distinct CDR3 sequences. This sample was taken from a study of monozygotic twins with inflammatory bowel disease. This CDR3 has 13 amino acids. The germline V gene encodes CDR1 MNHNY and CDR2 SVGAGI (reference sequence). The TCR sequence derives from a human donor with ulcerative colitis or Crohn's disease, or a healthy co-twin of an affected twin (not recorded which). Specimen: blood. This chain links TRBV6-6 with TRBJ1-5. CDR3 sequence reads: CASSYSGDQPQHF.